This TCR beta chain was sequenced for a study of cytomegalovirus exposure and HLA in healthy donors. Study-wide results and caveats: CMV antigen specificity was confirmed in vitro for a few CMV-associated chains.

Comment on this clone: Antigen specificity is unknown.

CDR1 is SQVTM, CDR2 ANQGSEA, per germline. CDR3 length: 15 amino acids. Between the trimmed V and J ends, which lost 0 bases and 5 bases, there was a span of 16 bases. Produced via immunoSEQ multiplex PCR; TCRdb's table is partial and in-frame only. The sample has 150,000 to 200,000 clones; 75% to 95% are singletons. Material for sequencing was PBMCs. The source of this sequence is a woman younger than 30 in good health and CMV-seropositive. The chain carries TRBV29-1 and TRBJ1-1, with a tentative D call TRBD1 (5 bases). The DNA for the CDR3 is TGCAGCGTTGAAGATTTTGGAGGGAAGGGGACTGAAGCTTTCTTT. Protein: CSVEDFGGKGTEAFF.